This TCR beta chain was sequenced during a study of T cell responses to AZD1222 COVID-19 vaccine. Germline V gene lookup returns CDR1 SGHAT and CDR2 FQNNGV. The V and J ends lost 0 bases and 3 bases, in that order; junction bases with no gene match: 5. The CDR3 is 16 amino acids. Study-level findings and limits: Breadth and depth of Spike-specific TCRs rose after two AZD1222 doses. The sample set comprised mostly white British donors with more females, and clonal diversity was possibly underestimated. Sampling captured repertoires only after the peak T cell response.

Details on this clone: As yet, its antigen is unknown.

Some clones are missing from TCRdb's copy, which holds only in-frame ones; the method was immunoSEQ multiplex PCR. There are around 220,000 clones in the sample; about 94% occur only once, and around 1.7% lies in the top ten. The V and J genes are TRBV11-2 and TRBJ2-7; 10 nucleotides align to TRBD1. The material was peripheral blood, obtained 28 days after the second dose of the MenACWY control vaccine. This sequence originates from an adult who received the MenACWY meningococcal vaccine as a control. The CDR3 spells CASSLEAGTGVYEQYF. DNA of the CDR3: TGTGCCAGCAGCTTAGAAGCCGGGACAGGGGTCTACGAGCAGTACTTC.